This T cell receptor (beta chain) came from a study of beta chain features in type 1 diabetes. This clone has just a few counts. Its specificity is not known. General observations from the study: Shorter TCRB CDR3s, moderately but significantly so, marked every one of the four CD4+ subsets in Type 1 diabetes patients.

CDR1 and CDR2 from the germline V gene are SEHNR and FQNEAQ (reference sequence). The V gene lost 1 base and the J gene lost 5 bases, with 8 bases spanning the gap. The CDR3 sequence is 13 residues long. The isolated RNA, all of it, was reverse transcribed, so expressed TCRB transcripts were what got sequenced. Assay used: immunoSEQ multiplex PCR; TCRdb lists only in-frame clones, some missing. The table lists about 340,000 clones, roughly 13% of them singletons. Sequencing was done on a sample of naive CD4+ T cells from blood. V is TRBV7-9 and J is TRBJ2-5, with unresolved D. The TCR comes from a woman aged 18-35 years with type 1 diabetes. The CDR3: CASSLEAGETQYF. CDR3 DNA: TGTGCCAGCAGCTTAGAAGCCGGTGAGACCCAGTACTTC.